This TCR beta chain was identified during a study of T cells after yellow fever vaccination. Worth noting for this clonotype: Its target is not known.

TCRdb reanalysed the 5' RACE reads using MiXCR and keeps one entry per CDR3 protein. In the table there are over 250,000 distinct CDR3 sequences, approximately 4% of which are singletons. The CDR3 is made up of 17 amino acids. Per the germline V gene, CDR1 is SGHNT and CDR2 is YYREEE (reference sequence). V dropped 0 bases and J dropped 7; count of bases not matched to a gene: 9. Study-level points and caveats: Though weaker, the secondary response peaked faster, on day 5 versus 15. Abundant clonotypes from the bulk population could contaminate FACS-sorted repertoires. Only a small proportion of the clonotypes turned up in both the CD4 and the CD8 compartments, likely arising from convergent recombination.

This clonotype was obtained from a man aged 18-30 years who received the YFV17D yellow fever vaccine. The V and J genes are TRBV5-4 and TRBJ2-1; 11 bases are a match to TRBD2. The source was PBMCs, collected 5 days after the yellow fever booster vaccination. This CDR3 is CASSLGQLAGATNEQFF. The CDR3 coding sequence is TGTGCCAGCAGCTTGGGACAACTAGCGGGGGCGACAAATGAGCAGTTCTTC.